This TCR beta chain was documented in a study of blood T cell repertoires in COVID-19. In the study overall: Researchers got acute and convalescent COVID-19 samples from the United States, Italy and Spain.

Trimming shortened V by 1 base and J by 4 bases, and 4 bases separated the two germline ends. The CDR3 contains 13 residues. CDR1 and CDR2 (germline): KGHSH, LQKENI. Participants came from 20 to 25 US areas, aged about 18 to 89 years. In assigning cohorts, the study relied on participant-reported clinical history. Original processing methods: The assay estimated nucleated cells by amplifying reference gene primers. The assay was immunoSEQ multiplex PCR, and TCRdb's table has in-frame clones only and misses some. The V and J calls and clone size were taken over from that table, and D and trimming were inferred from the DNA. The data show roughly 140,000 clones, approximately 84% seen once.

Sequencing used PBMCs or T cells enriched from blood (not recorded which). The rearrangement links TRBV18 to TRBJ2-2, with no clear D. This clonotype was sampled from a woman between 18 and 29 years old who had been exposed to COVID-19. CDR3 coding DNA: TGTGCCAGCTCACCACTATTCACCGGGGAGCTGTTTTTT. This gives the protein CASSPLFTGELFF.